These 8 T cell receptor beta chains were sequenced from one sample in a study of T cells in Graves' hyperthyroidism and ophthalmopathy. Amplification targeted TCR beta CDR3 regions from RNA transcripts. Researchers ran a first-round RT-PCR on the TCR CDR3 using the HTBI primer set. Via MiXCR, TCRdb re-called the multiplex PCR reads, giving one row per CDR3 protein. The sample has 300,000 to 450,000 distinct CDR3 sequences, around 18% seen once. What was sequenced was blood. Every receptor here comes from a woman between 40 and 50 years old with Graves' ophthalmopathy.

This clonotype turned up a few times. This chain uses TRBV24-1 with TRBJ1-2, with D maybe TRBD1 (5 bases). The CDR3 has 12 residues. The V end was cut by 2 bases, the J end by 8 bases, with 8 bases between. Germline CDR1 and CDR2: KGHDR and SFDVKD. CDR3 amino acids: CATSDSGKGYTF. CDR3 DNA: TGTGCCACCAGTGATTCAGGGAAGGGCTACACCTTC.

This clonotype occurred many times. The CDR3 loop is CASSLYGPNEQYF. As DNA, the CDR3 is TGTGCCAGCAGTTTATACGGGCCAAACGAGCAGTACTTC. The gene calls are TRBV28 and TRBJ2-7; no clear D. V shed 1 base and J shed 5 bases, with 9 bases lying between them. CDR1 and CDR2 (germline): MDHEN, SYDVKM. The CDR3 is 13 residues long. Full variable domain (outside the CDR3, taken from reference TRBV28 and TRBJ2-7): DVKVTQSSRYLVKRTGEKVFLECVQDMDHENMFWYRQDPGLGLRLIYFSYDVKMKEKGDIPEGYSVSREKKERFSLILESASTNQTSMYLCASSLYGPNEQYFGPGTRLTVT.

This clonotype appeared many times. The rearrangement uses TRBV12-3 or TRBV12-4 and TRBJ1-2; D is unresolved. V lost 8 bases and J lost 4, with 8 bases in between. The CDR3 extends over 11 amino acids. As DNA, the CDR3 is TGTGCCAGCCGGGTTGGCTATGGCTACACCTTC. It codes for CASRVGYGYTF.

This clonotype showed up many times. A read error may be the cause here, since a much bigger clone is one base away. The genes are TRBV6-1 and TRBJ1-5, with D unclear. CDR1 and CDR2 from the germline V gene are MNHNS and SASEGT. The CDR3 has 13 residues. For the CDR3, the DNA is TGTGCCGGCAGAGTGGGAGGAAATCAGCCCCAGCATTTT. It is translated as CAGRVGGNQPQHF.

This clonotype was observed many times. This chain connects TRBV12-3 or TRBV12-4 to TRBJ1-5; 8 bases fit TRBD1. V lost 8 bases, J lost 5 bases, and 17 bases stayed unmatched. CDR3 length equals 17 residues. CDR3 residues: CASWVPDRARNHQPQHF. CDR3 bases: TGTGCCAGCTGGGTCCCGGACAGGGCAAGGAACCATCAGCCCCAGCATTTT.

This clonotype was picked up many times. This chain joins TRBV28 and TRBJ1-1, with 7 nucleotides matching TRBD1. Germline assignment: CDR1 MDHEN and CDR2 SYDVKM. The CDR3 consists of 14 residues. The junction had 11 bases not matched to a gene; V was cut back by 7 bases and J by 6 bases. CDR3 DNA: TGTGCCAGCACTGAGGTCAGGGGGTTCCCTGAAGCTTTCTTT. It specifies CASTEVRGFPEAFF.

The chain recombines TRBV12-3 or TRBV12-4 with TRBJ2-5; D is perhaps TRBD1 (5 bases). V lost 3 bases and J lost 5, with 10 bases in between. The CDR3 has 13 amino acids. CDR3 in amino acids: CASSLSRAETQYF. CDR3 bases: TGTGCCAGCAGTTTGTCCAGGGCGGAGACCCAGTACTTC.

In this sample, this clonotype turned up many times. The gene calls are TRBV12-3 or TRBV12-4 and TRBJ2-7; no definite D call. The germline V and J ends were trimmed by 3 bases and 6 bases, with 9 bases remaining between them. CDR3 size: 12 residues. The chain's CDR3 is CASSFKFGEQYF. DNA for the CDR3: TGTGCCAGCAGTTTTAAATTTGGCGAGCAGTACTTC.